The TCR beta chain under discussion was sequenced for a study of T-cell reconstitution after alpha-beta-depleted transplantation in children. Using unique molecular identifiers, the investigators prepared the TCRbeta library. Each CDR3 protein is one row after TCRdb ran MiXCR on the PCR reads. The profile shows around 410,000 distinct CDR3 sequences, approximately 11% of them singletons. This clonotype was detected only a few times. V lost 3 bases and J lost 0, with 17 bases in between. Germline values: CDR1 DFQATT, CDR2 SNEGSKA (reference sequence). The CDR3 extends over 16 amino acids. The sequence was collected from a human donor who donated a stem cell graft to a child with acute myeloid leukemia. Material: PBMCs from the stem cell graft donor, obtained from the stem cell graft. V usage is TRBV20-1 and J usage is TRBJ1-1, with a tentative D call TRBD1 (5 bases). DNA for the CDR3: TGCAGTGCTAGTTCGATGACAGAACCTTTGAACACTGAAGCTTTCTTT. Translating it yields CSASSMTEPLNTEAFF.